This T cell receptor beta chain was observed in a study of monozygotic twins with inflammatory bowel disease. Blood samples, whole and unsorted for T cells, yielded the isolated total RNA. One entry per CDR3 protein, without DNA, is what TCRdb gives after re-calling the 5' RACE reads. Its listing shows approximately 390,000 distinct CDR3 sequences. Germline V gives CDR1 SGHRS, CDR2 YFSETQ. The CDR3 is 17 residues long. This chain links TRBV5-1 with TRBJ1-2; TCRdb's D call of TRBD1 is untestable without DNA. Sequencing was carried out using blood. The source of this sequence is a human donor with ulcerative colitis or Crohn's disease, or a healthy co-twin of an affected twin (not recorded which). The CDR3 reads CASSLDPGTKANYGYTF. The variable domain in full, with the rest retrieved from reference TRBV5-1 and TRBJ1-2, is KAGVTQTPRYLIKTRGQQVTLSCSPISGHRSVSWYQQTPGQGLQFLFEYFSETQRNKGNFPGRFSGRQFSNSRSEMNVSTLELGDSALYLCASSLDPGTKANYGYTFGSGTRLTVV.